A selection of T cell receptor beta chains follows, all from one sample in a study of T cell repertoires in cytomegalovirus infection. Their target antigens are unknown. MiXCR, run by TCRdb on the reads, gives a single entry per CDR3 protein. Here the sample spans more than 85,000 distinct CDR3 sequences, about 30% being singletons. The sequencing used CD8+ T cells from cultured PBMCs, collected from culture after CMV antigen stimulation. Source of these receptors: a human donor in good health (CMV status not recorded). Some clones in this sample may be carry-over from other donors' samples. Each CDR3 is given with its conserved first and last residue. The order of the fields is CDR3 length, V gene, clone size, D gene, J gene, CDR3 protein, CDR3 DNA. The D gene is left open where the match is weak. Only some rows state a clone size, as once, few, many or a class for expanded clones.

len: 13
v_gene: TRBV2
abundance: -
d_gene: TRBD1
j_gene: TRBJ1-1
CDR3aa: CASRRQGADEAFF
CDR3nt: TGTGCCAGCAGGAGACAGGGGGCCGATGAAGCTTTCTTT

len: 14
v_gene: TRBV30
abundance: once
d_gene: -
j_gene: TRBJ1-2
CDR3aa: CAWDPDSPQYGYTF
CDR3nt: TGTGCCTGGGACCCTGACAGTCCCCAGTATGGCTACACCTTC

len: 15
v_gene: TRBV27
abundance: -
d_gene: -
j_gene: TRBJ1-2
CDR3aa: CASMPARGGWYGYTF
CDR3nt: TGTGCCAGCATGCCCGCTAGGGGCGGTTGGTATGGCTACACCTTC

len: 14
v_gene: TRBV7-6
abundance: few
d_gene: -
j_gene: TRBJ2-1
CDR3aa: CASSRTVSYNEQFF
CDR3nt: TGTGCCAGCAGCCGGACAGTTTCCTACAATGAGCAGTTCTTC

len: 14
v_gene: TRBV7-8
abundance: few
d_gene: -
j_gene: TRBJ1-2
CDR3aa: CASSLAPANYGYTF
CDR3nt: TGTGCCAGCAGCTTAGCTCCAGCTAACTATGGCTACACCTTC

len: 14
v_gene: TRBV2
abundance: many
d_gene: -
j_gene: TRBJ1-1
CDR3aa: CASSEALVRAEAFF
CDR3nt: TGTGCCAGCAGTGAAGCACTGGTGCGCGCTGAAGCTTTCTTT

len: 15
v_gene: TRBV4-1
abundance: -
d_gene: -
j_gene: TRBJ1-4
CDR3aa: CASSQDGGRDEKLFF
CDR3nt: TGCGCCAGCAGCCAAGATGGGGGTAGAGATGAAAAACTGTTTTTT

len: 16
v_gene: TRBV14
abundance: few
d_gene: -
j_gene: TRBJ2-5
CDR3aa: CASSQDGSSEEETQYF
CDR3nt: TGTGCCAGCAGCCAAGATGGGTCTAGCGAGGAAGAGACCCAGTACTTC

len: 16
v_gene: TRBV20-1
abundance: -
d_gene: TRBD2
j_gene: TRBJ2-7
CDR3aa: CSAQPILAGEPYEQYF
CDR3nt: TGCAGTGCTCAACCCATCCTAGCGGGGGAACCCTACGAGCAGTACTTC

len: 15
v_gene: TRBV19
abundance: -
d_gene: TRBD1
j_gene: TRBJ2-7
CDR3aa: CASSMDGTGNYEQYF
CDR3nt: TGTGCCAGTAGTATGGACGGGACAGGGAACTACGAGCAGTACTTC

len: 13
v_gene: TRBV20-1
abundance: -
d_gene: TRBD1
j_gene: TRBJ2-5
CDR3aa: CSARDGGQGTQYF
CDR3nt: TGCAGTGCTAGAGATGGGGGACAGGGCACCCAGTACTTC

len: 14
v_gene: TRBV20-1
abundance: few
d_gene: -
j_gene: TRBJ2-7
CDR3aa: CSARSRTATYEQYF
CDR3nt: TGCAGTGCTAGATCACGGACTGCCACCTACGAGCAGTACTTC

len: 15
v_gene: TRBV27
abundance: -
d_gene: -
j_gene: TRBJ2-1
CDR3aa: CASSLSPGAYNEQFF
CDR3nt: TGTGCCAGCAGTTTATCCCCAGGAGCCTACAATGAGCAGTTCTTC

len: 17
v_gene: TRBV28
abundance: -
d_gene: TRBD2
j_gene: TRBJ2-7
CDR3aa: CASSLGLAGGTTYEQYF
CDR3nt: TGTGCCAGCAGTTTGGGACTAGCGGGGGGTACCACCTACGAGCAGTACTTC

len: 15
v_gene: TRBV27
abundance: -
d_gene: TRBD1
j_gene: TRBJ2-7
CDR3aa: CASASFVQGADEQYF
CDR3nt: TGTGCCAGCGCCAGTTTTGTGCAGGGGGCTGACGAGCAGTACTTC

len: 15
v_gene: TRBV4-1
abundance: many
d_gene: -
j_gene: TRBJ2-3
CDR3aa: CASSQNLRGTDTQYF
CDR3nt: TGCGCCAGCAGCCAGAACTTACGGGGAACAGATACGCAGTATTTT

len: 15
v_gene: TRBV28
abundance: few
d_gene: TRBD2
j_gene: TRBJ2-1
CDR3aa: CASSLGTSGGNEQFF
CDR3nt: TGTGCCAGCAGTTTGGGGACTAGCGGGGGGAATGAGCAGTTCTTC

len: 15
v_gene: TRBV6-2/TRBV6-3
abundance: -
d_gene: TRBD1
j_gene: TRBJ2-5
CDR3aa: CASSYAEGALETQYF
CDR3nt: TGTGCCAGCAGTTACGCCGAGGGGGCTTTGGAGACCCAGTACTTC

len: 13
v_gene: TRBV27
abundance: -
d_gene: TRBD1
j_gene: TRBJ1-1
CDR3aa: CATGRVRGTEAFF
CDR3nt: TGTGCCACCGGCCGAGTCAGGGGGACTGAAGCTTTCTTT

len: 15
v_gene: TRBV19
abundance: -
d_gene: TRBD1
j_gene: TRBJ1-1
CDR3aa: CASSFLDRNPTEAFF
CDR3nt: TGTGCCAGTAGTTTTCTGGACAGGAATCCTACTGAAGCTTTCTTT

len: 17
v_gene: TRBV20-1
abundance: -
d_gene: -
j_gene: TRBJ2-1
CDR3aa: CSAISRNGRSSYSEQFF
CDR3nt: TGCAGTGCTATTTCCAGGAACGGGCGGAGCTCCTACAGTGAGCAGTTCTTC

len: 14
v_gene: TRBV19
abundance: -
d_gene: -
j_gene: TRBJ1-1
CDR3aa: CASSMMGGYAEAFF
CDR3nt: TGTGCCAGTAGTATGATGGGGGGCTACGCTGAAGCTTTCTTT

len: 14
v_gene: TRBV24-1
abundance: many
d_gene: -
j_gene: TRBJ2-2
CDR3aa: CATSDLRGTGELFF
CDR3nt: TGTGCCACCAGTGATCTCAGGGGTACCGGGGAGCTGTTTTTT

len: 13
v_gene: TRBV7-9
abundance: few
d_gene: -
j_gene: TRBJ2-7
CDR3aa: CASSLVQIHEQYF
CDR3nt: TGTGCCAGCAGCTTAGTACAGATACACGAGCAGTACTTC

len: 15
v_gene: TRBV11-2
abundance: -
d_gene: -
j_gene: TRBJ2-7
CDR3aa: CASSYSGVLSYEQYF
CDR3nt: TGTGCCAGCAGCTATAGTGGGGTCCTCTCCTACGAGCAGTACTTC

len: 15
v_gene: TRBV4-1
abundance: -
d_gene: -
j_gene: TRBJ1-2
CDR3aa: CASSPDMGNRYGYTF
CDR3nt: TGTGCCAGCAGCCCGGACATGGGAAACCGCTATGGCTACACCTTC

len: 17
v_gene: TRBV5-5
abundance: -
d_gene: -
j_gene: TRBJ2-1
CDR3aa: CASSPFTGYNNNNEQFF
CDR3nt: TGTGCCAGCAGCCCTTTCACAGGGTATAATAACAACAATGAGCAGTTCTTC

len: 15
v_gene: TRBV2
abundance: few
d_gene: TRBD1
j_gene: TRBJ1-2
CDR3aa: CASSDDRDSFYGYTF
CDR3nt: TGTGCCAGCAGTGACGATCGGGACAGCTTCTATGGCTACACCTTC

len: 15
v_gene: TRBV12-3/TRBV12-4
abundance: few
d_gene: -
j_gene: TRBJ1-1
CDR3aa: CASTAGPGWSTEAFF
CDR3nt: TGTGCCAGCACTGCGGGTCCGGGGTGGAGCACTGAAGCTTTCTTT

len: 15
v_gene: TRBV27
abundance: -
d_gene: -
j_gene: TRBJ2-2
CDR3aa: CASSFGGRVTGELFF
CDR3nt: TGTGCCAGCAGTTTTGGGGGGCGCGTCACCGGGGAGCTGTTTTTT

len: 15
v_gene: TRBV28
abundance: few
d_gene: TRBD1
j_gene: TRBJ2-7
CDR3aa: CASSSRGTGPYEQYF
CDR3nt: TGTGCCAGCAGCTCCCGTGGGACAGGCCCCTACGAGCAGTACTTC

len: 16
v_gene: TRBV4-1
abundance: many
d_gene: -
j_gene: TRBJ2-7
CDR3aa: CASSQEPRDTGYEQYF
CDR3nt: TGCGCCAGCAGCCAAGAACCCCGGGACACAGGCTACGAGCAGTACTTC

len: 17
v_gene: TRBV3-1
abundance: -
d_gene: TRBD1
j_gene: TRBJ2-1
CDR3aa: CASSQTLWDRGYNEQFF
CDR3nt: TGTGCCAGCAGCCAAACACTTTGGGACAGGGGATACAATGAGCAGTTCTTC

len: 13
v_gene: TRBV27
abundance: few
d_gene: -
j_gene: TRBJ1-6
CDR3aa: CASSWAYNSPLHF
CDR3nt: TGTGCCAGCAGTTGGGCCTATAATTCACCCCTCCACTTT

len: 13
v_gene: TRBV12-3/TRBV12-4
abundance: many
d_gene: -
j_gene: TRBJ2-5
CDR3aa: CASSFRAQETQYF
CDR3nt: TGTGCCAGCAGTTTCAGGGCCCAAGAGACCCAGTACTTC